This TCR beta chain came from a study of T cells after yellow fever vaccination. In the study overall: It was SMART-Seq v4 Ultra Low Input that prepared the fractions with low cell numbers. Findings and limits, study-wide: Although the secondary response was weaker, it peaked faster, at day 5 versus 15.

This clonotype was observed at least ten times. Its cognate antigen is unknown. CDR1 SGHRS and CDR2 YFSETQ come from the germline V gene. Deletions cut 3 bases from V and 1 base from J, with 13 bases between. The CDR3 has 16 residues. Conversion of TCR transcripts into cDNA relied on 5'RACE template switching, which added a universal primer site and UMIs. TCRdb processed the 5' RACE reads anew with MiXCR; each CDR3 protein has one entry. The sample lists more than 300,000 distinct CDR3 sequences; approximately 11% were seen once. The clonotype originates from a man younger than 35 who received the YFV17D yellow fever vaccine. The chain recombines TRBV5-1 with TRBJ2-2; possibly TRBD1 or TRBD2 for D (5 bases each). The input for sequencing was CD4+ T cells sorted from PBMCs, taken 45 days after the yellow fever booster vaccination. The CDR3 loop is CASSSQGPRNTGELFF. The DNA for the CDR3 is TGCGCCAGCAGCTCCCAGGGACCGCGGAACACCGGGGAGCTGTTTTTT.